This passage covers 11 T cell receptor beta chains from one sample sequenced in a study of T cell repertoires in cytomegalovirus infection. TCRdb called the reads again in MiXCR, with one record for every CDR3 protein. The table has around 800,000 distinct CDR3 sequences, about 31% seen once. No antigens are known for them. The sequenced sample was cultured CD8+ T cells from PBMCs, obtained from culture after CMV antigen stimulation. Receptor source: a human donor in good health (CMV status not recorded). Some clones in this sample may be carry-over from other donors' samples.

There are a few counts of this clonotype. V gene TRBV7-9 combines with J gene TRBJ1-4; D possibly corresponds to TRBD1 (5 bases). The V end lost 1 base, the J end lost 1 base, and 10 bases lay between the germline ends. This CDR3 comprises 16 residues. CDR1 and CDR2 (germline): SEHNR, FQNEAQ (reference sequence). CDR3 loop: CASSLVRQGTNEKLFF. For the CDR3, the DNA is TGTGCCAGCAGCTTAGTCCGTCAGGGAACTAATGAAAAACTGTTTTTT.

The V gene is TRBV3-1, the J gene TRBJ1-5; D may be TRBD1 (5 bases). CDR3 length equals 14 residues. Trimming removed 4 bases from V and 3 bases from J, with 10 bases in between. The germline CDR1 and CDR2 sequences are LGHDT and YNNKEL (reference sequence). CDR3 sequence: CASSPGRINQPQHF. CDR3 DNA sequence: TGTGCCAGCAGCCCGGGACGGATCAATCAGCCCCAGCATTTT.

This chain joins TRBV11-2 and TRBJ1-1; no definite D call. The CDR3 extends over 13 amino acids. CDR1 and CDR2 (germline): SGHAT, FQNNGV. Trimming cost V 5 bases and J 4 bases, with 11 bases left between them. The CDR3 loop is CASSDSFGTEAFF. The CDR3 DNA is TGTGCCAGCAGCGATTCTTTTGGCACTGAAGCTTTCTTT. Using reference TRBV11-2 and TRBJ1-1 for the parts outside the CDR3, the full variable domain is EAGVAQSPRYKIIEKRQSVAFWCNPISGHATLYWYQQILGQGPKLLIQFQNNGVVDDSQLPKDRFSAERLKGVDSTLKIQPAKLEDSAVYLCASSDSFGTEAFFGQGTRLTVV.

Only one count was recorded for this clonotype. This chain connects TRBV27 to TRBJ2-3, with 7 bases matching TRBD2. The CDR3 loop spans 14 amino acids. Germline V gene lookup returns CDR1 MNHEY and CDR2 SMNVEV (reference sequence). V trimming: 0 bases; J trimming: 10 bases; junction bases outside the gene matches: 7. The CDR3 here is CASSLSKRGEAQYF. CDR3 nucleotides: TGTGCCAGCAGTTTATCGAAGCGGGGCGAGGCGCAGTATTTT.

The chain has TRBV7-9 and TRBJ2-3; weak D call: TRBD2 (5 bases). Trimming took 4 bases from V and 0 from J, leaving 11 bases between them. The CDR3 is 15 amino acids. Germline V gene lookup returns CDR1 SEHNR and CDR2 FQNEAQ (reference sequence). In DNA form, the CDR3 reads TGTGCCAGCAGCTCTACTAGAACGAGCACAGATACGCAGTATTTT. Amino acids: CASSSTRTSTDTQYF.

The V gene is TRBV6-2 or TRBV6-3, the J gene TRBJ1-3; D unresolved. CDR1 is MNHEY, CDR2 SVGEGT, per germline. The V gene lost 4 bases and the J gene lost 0 bases, with 7 bases spanning the gap. CDR3 length: 14 amino acids. CDR3 amino acids: CASSSKSSGNTIYF. The CDR3 nucleotides read TGTGCCAGCAGTTCGAAGAGCTCTGGAAACACCATATATTTT.

The chain uses TRBV28 and TRBJ2-1, with 7 bases fitting TRBD1. This CDR3 contains 16 residues. V lost 5 bases, J lost 4 bases, and 11 bases stayed unmatched. CDR1 is MDHEN, CDR2 SYDVKM, per germline. The CDR3: CASSSRLTGTYNEQFF. The CDR3 bases are TGTGCCAGCAGTAGCCGCCTGACAGGGACGTACAATGAGCAGTTCTTC.

V is TRBV6-2 or TRBV6-3 and J is TRBJ2-3; TRBD1 matches 9 bases. Germline CDR1 reads MNHEY; CDR2 reads SVGEGT. V lost 6 bases and J lost 0; bases outside the gene matches: 7. The CDR3 runs 16 residues. DNA of the CDR3: TGTGCCAGCAGCTCGGCGGACAGGGGAAGCACAGATACGCAGTATTTT. This gives the protein CASSSADRGSTDTQYF.

In its sample, this clonotype was seen a few times. V and J are TRBV6-1 and TRBJ1-4, with D hard to call. The CDR3 sequence is 13 residues long. Trimming stripped 3 bases from V and 5 bases from J, with 7 bases between. The germline V gene has CDR1 MNHNS and CDR2 SASEGT. CDR3 coding DNA: TGTGCCAGCAGTGACAGAATAAATGAAAAACTGTTTTTT. This sequence encodes CASSDRINEKLFF.

The sample holds a few counts of this clonotype. The chain is built from TRBV7-9 and TRBJ1-2, with 7 positions matching TRBD1. This CDR3 region has 15 residues. Germline V lookup: CDR1 SEHNR, CDR2 FQNEAQ (reference sequence). J lost 5 bases, V lost 5 bases, and 11 bases had no gene match. CDR3 amino acids: CASSLDSGGLYGYTF. The CDR3 bases are TGTGCCAGCAGCCTGGATTCAGGGGGGCTTTATGGCTACACCTTC.

V gene TRBV6-6 combines with J gene TRBJ2-3; D is possibly TRBD1 or TRBD2 (5 bases each). The germline CDR1 and CDR2 sequences are MNHNY and SVGAGI (reference sequence). This CDR3 has 14 residues. The germline V and J ends were trimmed by 7 bases and 5 bases, with 16 bases remaining between them. The chain's CDR3 is CASISLGAGDTQYF. The CDR3 DNA is TGTGCCAGCATCTCTTTAGGGGCGGGAGATACGCAGTATTTT.